The next 28 T cell receptor beta chains were all read from a single sample in a study of CD8+ T cells in alopecia areata. Sample treatment: oral pan-JAK inhibitor, 5-10 mg twice daily. Reverse transcribed after extraction, RNA yielded cDNA as the sequencing template. Clones were read by immunoSEQ multiplex PCR, and TCRdb kept only the in-frame ones, dropping some. Among about 200,000 clones listed, roughly 64% were seen once. Specimen: CD4+ T cells sorted from blood, collected at week 24, from a patient treated with tofacitinib. These receptors came from a human donor with alopecia areata.

Notes on this clone: The same CDR3 can be traced to other DNA sequences in this sample. J is TRBJ1-2 and V is TRBV27, with D possibly being TRBD1 (6 bases). The V and J ends lost 6 bases and 2 bases respectively, with 10 bases between them. Germline CDR1 is MNHEY and CDR2 is SMNVEV (reference sequence). CDR3 length equals 13 residues. The CDR3 bases are TGTGCCAGCAGCCGACAGGAGAACTATGGCTACACCTTC. This gives the protein CASSRQENYGYTF.

The chain has TRBV25-1 and TRBJ2-7; TRBD2 matches at 9 bases. Germline loops: CDR1 MGHDK, CDR2 SYGVNS. The CDR3 has 16 amino acids. After removal of 1 base from V and 5 bases from J, the junction contained 9 bases not matched to a gene. In DNA form, the CDR3 reads TGTGCCAGCAGTGAATTATCCAGCGGGGGGACAAACGAGCAGTACTTC. Its protein is CASSELSSGGTNEQYF.

Turning to this clone: A read error may account for a junction end that differs from germline. The chain is built from TRBV30 and TRBJ2-7; possibly TRBD1 for D (6 bases). CDR1 is GTSNPN and CDR2 is SVGIG in the germline V gene (reference sequence). There are 16 residues in the CDR3. The CDR3 spells CAWRGGLVPFAHEQYF. The CDR3 DNA is TGCGCCTGGAGAGGGGGATTAGTTCCCTTTGCCCACGAGCAGTACTTC.

This sequence joins TRBV7-2 and TRBJ2-1; maybe TRBD2 (6 bases). Germline V gene data show CDR1 as SGHTA and CDR2 as FQGNSA. CDR3 length equals 14 residues. The V end was cut by 5 bases, the J end by 7 bases, with 15 bases between. The CDR3 reads CASSTRLGVNEQFF. CDR3 bases: TGTGCCAGCAGCACGAGACTAGGGGTGAATGAGCAGTTCTTC.

The rearrangement links TRBV2 to TRBJ2-2, with D possibly matching TRBD1 (6 bases). The CDR3 consists of 13 residues. The V end lost 8 bases, the J end lost 7 bases, and 14 bases lay between the germline ends. Germline assignment: CDR1 SNHLY and CDR2 FYNNEI. The chain's CDR3 is CASHRVTGGELFF. The CDR3 DNA reads as TGTGCCAGCCACAGGGTTACCGGCGGGGAGCTGTTTTTT. The full variable domain, with the rest looked up from reference TRBV2 and TRBJ2-2, is EPEVTQTPSHQVTQMGQEVILRCVPISNHLYFYWYRQILGQKVEFLVSFYNNEISEKSEIFDDQFSVERPDGSNFTLKIRSTKLEDSAMYFCASHRVTGGELFFGEGSRLTVL.

This clone showed up just a few times. This chain uses TRBV4-2 with TRBJ2-3; 11 bases map to TRBD2. Germline-derived CDR1 and CDR2 are LGHNA and YNFKEQ. This CDR3 comprises 16 residues. J gave up 4 bases and V 3 bases, and 6 bases lay outside the gene matches. The CDR3, as DNA: TGTGCCAGCAGCCATCCTAGCGGGGGGAGTCCAGATACGCAGTATTTT. This codes for CASSHPSGGSPDTQYF.

This clone has only one observation. The V gene is TRBV5-4, the J gene TRBJ2-2; D is uncertain. This CDR3 has 13 residues. V dropped 3 bases and J dropped 7 bases, with 10 bases sitting between them. Germline V lookup: CDR1 SGHNT, CDR2 YYREEE (reference sequence). CDR3 protein: CASSSDQDGELFF. CDR3 in DNA: TGTGCCAGCAGCTCCGACCAAGACGGGGAGCTGTTTTTT.

This clone was counted only a few times. The chain carries TRBV5-1 and TRBJ2-7; D tentatively fits TRBD1 or TRBD2 (6 bases each). Looked up from germline, CDR1 is SGHRS and CDR2 is YFSETQ. V was clipped by 0 bases and J by 2 bases, with 9 bases between them. This CDR3 is built from 14 residues. For the CDR3, the DNA is TGCGCCAGCAGCTTGGAGGGGGGACCCTACGAGCAGTACTTC. It specifies CASSLEGGPYEQYF.

The CDR3: CASSQDVERDPSWNEQFF. In DNA form, the CDR3 reads TGCGCCAGCAGCCAAGATGTCGAGCGGGATCCATCTTGGAATGAGCAGTTCTTC. V is TRBV4-1 and J is TRBJ2-1; 7 bases are a match to TRBD2. This CDR3 has 18 amino acids. The trim removed 0 bases at V and 7 bases at J, leaving 15 bases unmatched. CDR1 and CDR2 (germline): MGHRA, YSYEKL.

The genes are TRBV4-1 and TRBJ2-5, with D possibly being TRBD2 (5 bases). Germline V gene data show CDR1 as MGHRA and CDR2 as YSYEKL. This CDR3 is 14 amino acids long. The ends were cut back, 0 bases at V and 3 bases at J, with 8 bases in the middle. CDR3 sequence (DNA): TGCGCCAGCAGCCAAGATCTCGGGAAAGAGACCCAGTACTTC. Amino acids: CASSQDLGKETQYF.

V usage is TRBV27 and J usage is TRBJ2-2; 10 positions match TRBD2. The germline V gene has CDR1 MNHEY and CDR2 SMNVEV (reference sequence). The V and J ends lost 5 bases and 5 bases, in that order; junction bases with no gene match: 14. This CDR3 is built from 18 residues. In DNA, the CDR3 is TGTGCCAGCAGTCCAAAAGGGTGGCTAGCGGGAGTTACCGGGGAGCTGTTTTTT. Protein: CASSPKGWLAGVTGELFF.

The V and J genes are TRBV25-1 and TRBJ2-5; TRBD2 matches at 7 bases. There are 11 residues in the CDR3. The germline CDR1 and CDR2 sequences are MGHDK and SYGVNS. Trimming removed 4 bases from V and 13 bases from J; junction bases left unmatched: 6. The CDR3 protein is CASSAGGFGYF. In nucleotides, the CDR3 is TGTGCCAGCAGTGCCGGGGGGTTTGGGTACTTC.

The rearrangement uses TRBV28 and TRBJ2-7; 9 bases match TRBD1. Germline-derived CDR1 and CDR2 are MDHEN and SYDVKM. After removal of 8 bases from V and 2 bases from J, the junction contained 10 bases not matched to a gene. The CDR3 contains 15 residues. The CDR3 DNA reads as TGTGCCAGCCGTAAGCCGGGACAGGGCGCCTACGAGCAGTACTTC. This gives the protein CASRKPGQGAYEQYF.

The gene calls are TRBV30 and TRBJ1-5; D possibly corresponds to TRBD1 (6 bases). V lost 6 bases and J 5 bases, leaving 14 bases between the germline ends. The CDR3 covers 13 residues. CDR1 is GTSNPN, CDR2 SVGIG, per germline (reference sequence). The CDR3 reads CACGTSRDQPQHF. As DNA, the CDR3 is TGTGCCTGCGGGACATCACGGGATCAGCCCCAGCATTTT.

The rearrangement links TRBV9 to TRBJ1-6; D is uncertain. Per the germline V gene, CDR1 is SGDLS and CDR2 is YYNGEE. The CDR3 has 12 amino acids. Trimming left V 7 bases short and J 5 bases short, with 7 bases between. The CDR3 protein is CASGQDNSPLHF. DNA for the CDR3: TGTGCCAGCGGGCAGGATAATTCACCCCTCCACTTT.

This chain uses TRBV25-1 with TRBJ2-5, with D perhaps assigned TRBD1 or TRBD2 (5 bases each). Germline V lookup: CDR1 MGHDK, CDR2 SYGVNS. V was cut by 6 bases and J by 1 base, with 9 bases left in between. The CDR3 extends over 13 amino acids. This CDR3 is CASRGPSQETQYF. CDR3 nucleotides: TGTGCCAGCAGGGGACCGAGCCAAGAGACCCAGTACTTC.

This chain joins TRBV6-5 and TRBJ2-1; TRBD1 matches 7 bases. Germline CDR1 is MNHEY and CDR2 is SVGAGI. This CDR3 has 14 residues. J was trimmed by 9 bases and V by 5 bases; bases with no gene match: 10. The CDR3 coding sequence is TGTGCCAGCAGTAAGAGACAGGGCGGAAGTGAGCAGTTCTTC. Its protein product is CASSKRQGGSEQFF.

This clone was found a few times. This chain uses TRBV9 with TRBJ2-1; D remains ambiguous. This CDR3 spans 15 amino acids. Trimming shortened V by 1 base and J by 2 bases, and 10 bases separated the two germline ends. CDR1 and CDR2 from the germline V gene are SGDLS and YYNGEE. The CDR3 loop is CASSVSRAPYNEQFF. The CDR3, as DNA: TGTGCCAGCAGCGTATCACGGGCACCCTACAATGAGCAGTTCTTC.

The chain combines TRBV6-5 with TRBJ1-5, with TRBD1 identical over 7 bases. Germline CDR1 reads MNHEY; CDR2 reads SVGAGI. This CDR3 has 15 amino acids. The trim removed 7 bases at V and 5 bases at J, leaving 11 bases unmatched. In DNA form, the CDR3 reads TGTGCCAGCACTGACCCGGGACAGCCTCATCAGCCCCAGCATTTT. It specifies CASTDPGQPHQPQHF.

This clone was counted only a few times. The chain links TRBV4-3 to TRBJ2-7; D may correspond to TRBD1 or TRBD2 (5 bases each). V was clipped by 0 bases and J by 8 bases, with 17 bases between them. The germline V gene encodes CDR1 LGHNA and CDR2 YSLEER. The CDR3 spans 15 residues. For the CDR3, the DNA is TGCGCCAGCAGCCAAGACCCCAGACCCTCGGGGCAGCAGTACTTC. It translates to CASSQDPRPSGQQYF.

The rearrangement uses TRBV6-5 and TRBJ2-1, with TRBD1 as a possible D gene (5 bases). V gave up 8 bases and J gave up 6 bases, with 11 bases separating them. Germline CDR1 and CDR2: MNHEY and SVGAGI. CDR3 length: 12 amino acids. The CDR3 sequence: CASGAGRNEQFF. The CDR3 DNA reads TGTGCCAGCGGGGCAGGCCGCAATGAGCAGTTCTTC.

The CDR3 sequence is CAISEAGEGYTF. CDR3 nucleotides: TGTGCCATCAGTGAGGCAGGGGAAGGCTACACCTTC. The chain is built from TRBV10-3 and TRBJ1-2; D may be TRBD1 (6 bases). Trimming removed 2 bases from V and 8 bases from J, with 9 bases in between. The CDR3 is 12 amino acids. Germline CDR1 ENHRY, CDR2 SYGVKD.

There are a few counts of this clone. The J gene is TRBJ1-2, the V gene TRBV7-2; 8 nucleotides agree with TRBD1. The CDR3 loop spans 14 amino acids. After removal of 4 bases from V and 4 bases from J, the junction contained 5 bases not matched to a gene. CDR1 and CDR2 from the germline V gene are SGHTA and FQGNSA. CDR3 nucleotides: TGTGCCAGCAGCTGGACAGGGAGGGGCTATGGCTACACCTTC. The encoded protein is CASSWTGRGYGYTF.

The rearrangement uses TRBV7-2 and TRBJ1-2, with D maybe TRBD1 (5 bases). The germline V gene has CDR1 SGHTA and CDR2 FQGNSA. The CDR3 length is 15 residues. V was clipped by 5 bases and J by 0 bases, with 13 bases between them. For the CDR3, the DNA is TGTGCCAGCAGCCCCCGGACACTAGCTAACTATGGCTACACCTTC. Protein product: CASSPRTLANYGYTF.

The chain carries TRBV29-1 and TRBJ1-5; TRBD1 matches 11 bases. CDR3 length: 15 amino acids. Germline CDR1 and CDR2: SQVTM and ANQGSEA. The junction had 5 bases not matched to a gene; V was cut back by 7 bases and J by 0 bases. CDR3 coding DNA: TGCAGCGCTGGACAGGGGGCAATTAGCAATCAGCCCCAGCATTTT. It encodes CSAGQGAISNQPQHF.

CDR3 protein: CASGGAPGQGNTGELFF. The CDR3 region has the DNA TGTGCCAGCGGGGGAGCCCCGGGACAGGGGAACACCGGGGAGCTGTTTTTT. The chain uses TRBV27 and TRBJ2-2; TRBD1 matches 9 bases. The CDR3 is 17 residues long. Germline V gives CDR1 MNHEY, CDR2 SMNVEV (reference sequence). After removal of 8 bases from V and 1 base from J, the junction contained 11 bases not matched to a gene.

The chain uses TRBV7-2 and TRBJ2-1, with a tentative D call TRBD2 (6 bases). V was clipped by 5 bases and J by 13 bases, with 21 bases between them. The CDR3 consists of 14 residues. From germline, CDR1 is SGHTA and CDR2 FQGNSA. CDR3 nucleotide sequence: TGTGCCAGCAGCACCCGGGATCAGGCGGAGGGTCAGTTCTTC. Its protein is CASSTRDQAEGQFF.

The chain employs TRBV6-1 and TRBJ2-2, with a weak D call TRBD1 (6 bases). The CDR3 extends over 14 amino acids. Trimming removed 2 bases at V and 4 bases at J, with 8 bases between. Per the germline V gene, CDR1 is MNHNS and CDR2 is SASEGT. The CDR3 nucleotides read TGTGCCAGCAGTGAAAGACAGGCCACCGGGGAGCTGTTTTTT. Amino acids: CASSERQATGELFF.